This T cell receptor (beta chain) appears in the sequencing data of a study of blood T cell repertoires in COVID-19. Background on the study: Acute and convalescent COVID-19 specimens originated in the United States, Italy and Spain. T cells, B-cell-depleted T cells, or PBMCs supplied cDNA or gDNA.

V lost 0 bases to trimming and J lost 5 bases, with 11 bases between them. Germline V CDR1 and CDR2: SGDLS, YYNGEE. The CDR3 spans 14 residues. Original methodology: Quantification of nucleated cells was approximated via reference gene primer amplification. Profiled with immunoSEQ multiplex PCR; TCRdb holds only in-frame clones, not every one. V and J calls and clone size follow that table, whereas D and trimming were derived from the DNA. The sample records some 250,000 clones, around 89% being singletons. The genes are TRBV9 and TRBJ1-1, with D uncertain. This sequence was found in a woman aged 40 to 50 who had recovered from COVID-19. The sequenced sample consisted of peripheral blood. The CDR3 loop is CASSVGEGRTEAFF. CDR3 nucleotides: TGTGCCAGCAGCGTAGGGGAGGGCAGGACTGAAGCTTTCTTT.